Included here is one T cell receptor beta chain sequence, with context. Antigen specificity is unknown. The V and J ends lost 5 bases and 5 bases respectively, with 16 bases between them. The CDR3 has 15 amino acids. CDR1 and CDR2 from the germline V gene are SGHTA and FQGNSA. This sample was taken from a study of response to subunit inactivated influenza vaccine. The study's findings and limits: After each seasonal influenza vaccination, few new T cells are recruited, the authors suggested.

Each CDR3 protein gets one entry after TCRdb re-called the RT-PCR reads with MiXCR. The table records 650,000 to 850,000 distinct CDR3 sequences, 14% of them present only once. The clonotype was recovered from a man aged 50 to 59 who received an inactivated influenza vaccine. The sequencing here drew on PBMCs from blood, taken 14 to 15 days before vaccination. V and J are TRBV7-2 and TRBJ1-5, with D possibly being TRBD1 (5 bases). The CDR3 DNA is TGTGCCAGCAGCCCCAGCGTAGGGGATTATCAGCCCCAGCATTTT. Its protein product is CASSPSVGDYQPQHF.